This is a list of T cell receptor beta chains from one sample in a study of shared clonotypes between healthy human individuals. Only in-frame clones appear in the TCRdb table, and some are missing; sequencing was by immunoSEQ multiplex PCR. The sample includes hundreds of thousands of clones, around three quarters of them seen just once. Specimen: memory CD4+ T cells sorted from blood. The receptors here all came from a woman in her twenties or thirties in good health. The CDR3 runs from the conserved cysteine through the conserved F or W. The order of the fields is D gene, J gene, clone size, V gene, CDR3 protein, CDR3 DNA. A D gene is named only where the DNA matches it firmly. Clone size is stated in some rows and not others, as once, few, many or a class when expanded.

>TRBD1|TRBJ1-5|many|TRBV19
CASSIGQGVRQPQHF
TGTGCCAGTAGTATTGGGCAGGGGGTTCGACAGCCCCAGCATTTT
>TRBD1|TRBJ1-1|-|TRBV19
CATRDRGFMNTEAFF
TGTGCCACCCGGGACAGGGGGTTCATGAACACTGAAGCTTTCTTT
>-|TRBJ1-4|-|TRBV20-1
CSARVGEKLFF
TGCAGTGCTAGAGTGGGTGAAAAACTGTTTTTT
>TRBD1|TRBJ2-7|-|TRBV19
CASSDRDRVSYEQYF
TGTGCCAGTAGTGACCGGGACAGGGTCTCCTACGAGCAGTACTTC
>-|TRBJ2-7|-|TRBV15
CATSRGESQDEQYF
TGTGCCACCAGCAGAGGGGAAAGTCAGGACGAGCAGTACTTC
>-|TRBJ1-1|many|TRBV5-1
CASSLGPVNTEAFF
TGCGCCAGCAGCTTGGGTCCGGTGAACACTGAAGCTTTCTTT
>-|TRBJ1-1|-|TRBV21-1
CASSEGCTEAFF
TGTGCCAGCAGCGAGGGTTGTACTGAAGCTTTCTTT
>-|TRBJ2-5|many|TRBV5-4
CASTEAQGRKTQYF
TGTGCCAGCACCGAAGCACAGGGAAGGAAGACCCAGTACTTC
>TRBD1|TRBJ2-7|-|TRBV19
CASSIRTGVGEQYF
TGTGCCAGTAGTATCAGGACAGGGGTCGGGGAGCAGTACTTC
>TRBD1|TRBJ1-4|-|TRBV28
CASSSLGQGREEKLFF
TGTGCCAGCAGTTCCCTAGGACAGGGTAGGGAGGAAAAACTGTTTTTT
>TRBD2|TRBJ2-1|-|TRBV11-3
CASSFAGDYNEQFF
TGTGCCAGCAGCTTTGCGGGGGATTACAATGAGCAGTTCTTC
>-|TRBJ2-5|-|TRBV18
CASSPVGRGKETQYF
TGTGCCAGCTCACCCGTGGGACGGGGGAAAGAGACCCAGTACTTC
>TRBD1|TRBJ2-7|-|TRBV7-8
CASSLRRDRRSYEQYF
TGTGCCAGCAGCTTAAGGAGGGACAGGCGTTCGTACGAGCAGTACTTC
>-|TRBJ2-3|-|TRBV28
CASSRRGYRERSTDTQYF
TGTGCCAGCAGTAGGCGTGGGTATCGGGAGAGGAGCACAGATACGCAGTATTTT
>-|TRBJ2-1|few|TRBV19
CASSTLYNEQFF
TGTGCCAGTAGCACACTCTACAATGAGCAGTTCTTC
>-|TRBJ1-1|-|TRBV7-9
CASSRRPTIDTEAFF
TGTGCCAGCAGCCGTCGACCCACCATTGACACTGAAGCTTTCTTT
>-|TRBJ2-5|-|TRBV14
CASSPTLYQETQYF
TGTGCCAGCAGTCCAACTTTGTACCAAGAGACCCAGTACTTC
>TRBD2|TRBJ2-5|-|TRBV9
CASSVAQRERETQYF
TGTGCCAGCAGCGTAGCACAGCGGGAGAGGGAGACCCAGTACTTC
>-|TRBJ1-5|-|TRBV28
CASSLSLSNQPQHF
TGTGCCAGCAGTTTGTCTCTTAGCAATCAGCCCCAGCATTTT
>-|TRBJ2-7|-|TRBV19
CASSIPGSPRGYEQYF
TGTGCCAGTAGTATACCAGGCAGCCCACGCGGGTACGAGCAGTACTTC
>-|TRBJ2-6|-|TRBV5-1
CASRDYSGANVLTF
TGCGCCAGCAGGGATTACTCTGGGGCCAACGTCCTGACTTTC
>TRBD1|TRBJ2-2|-|TRBV19
CASRSGTGGTGELFF
TGTGCCAGTAGATCTGGGACAGGGGGGACCGGGGAGCTGTTTTTT
>TRBD2|TRBJ2-3|-|TRBV5-1
CASSSTSGSTDTQYF
TGCGCCAGCAGCTCAACTAGCGGGAGCACAGATACGCAGTATTTT
>-|TRBJ2-3|-|TRBV21-1
CASRRYSTDTQYF
TGTGCCAGCAGAAGGTACAGCACAGATACGCAGTATTTT
>-|TRBJ1-5|-|TRBV6-5
CASTKSGDSNQPQHF
TGTGCCAGCACCAAATCAGGGGATAGCAATCAGCCCCAGCATTTT
>-|TRBJ1-1|-|TRBV20-1
CSARQNTEAFF
TGCAGTGCTCGGCAGAACACTGAAGCTTTCTTT
>-|TRBJ1-5|-|TRBV19
CASSPGRMESQPQHF
TGTGCCAGCAGCCCCGGACGCATGGAGAGTCAGCCCCAGCATTTT
>TRBD2|TRBJ2-1|-|TRBV5-1
CASSLGRGGSSYNEQFF
TGCGCCAGCAGCTTGGGGAGGGGCGGGAGCTCCTACAATGAGCAGTTCTTC
>-|TRBJ2-7|-|TRBV30
CAWTPASSYEQYF
TGTGCCTGGACCCCGGCCAGCTCCTACGAGCAGTACTTC
>TRBD1|TRBJ1-2|-|TRBV19
CASIGRQGRGSYTF
TGTGCCAGTATCGGAAGACAGGGCAGAGGGAGCTACACCTTC
>-|TRBJ2-7|-|TRBV6-1
CASRGTMGTYEQYF
TGTGCCAGCAGAGGAACGATGGGAACCTACGAGCAGTACTTC
>-|TRBJ1-2|-|TRBV6-5
CASSSRHYGYTF
TGTGCCAGCAGTTCCAGGCACTATGGCTACACCTTC
>TRBD2|TRBJ2-5|-|TRBV7-9
CASSNGLAGEETQYF
TGTGCCAGCAGTAACGGACTAGCGGGAGAAGAGACCCAGTACTTC
>TRBD2|TRBJ2-1|-|TRBV29-1
CSVEGRQGPSGINEQFF
TGCAGCGTTGAAGGGCGTCAAGGCCCTAGCGGGATTAATGAGCAGTTCTTC
>-|TRBJ2-3|-|TRBV11-2
CASSPPRAGWTDTQYF
TGTGCCAGCAGCCCCCCTCGGGCAGGTTGGACAGATACGCAGTATTTT
>-|TRBJ2-1|few|TRBV12-5
CASGLDSSYNEQFF
TGTGCTAGTGGTTTGGATAGCTCCTACAATGAGCAGTTCTTC
>-|TRBJ1-5|-|TRBV18
CASSPPMGSDNQPQHF
TGTGCCAGCTCACCACCGATGGGATCGGACAATCAGCCCCAGCATTTT
>TRBD1|TRBJ2-3|-|TRBV5-6
CASSLRQGPTDTQYF
TGTGCCAGCAGCCTAAGACAGGGTCCCACAGATACGCAGTATTTT
>TRBD1|TRBJ2-5|-|TRBV18
CASSPRDSPRETQYF
TGTGCCAGCTCACCACGGGACAGTCCCCGGGAGACCCAGTACTTC
>-|TRBJ1-1|many|TRBV10-3
CAISESFGGRVNTEAFF
TGTGCCATCAGTGAGTCCTTCGGGGGCAGGGTGAACACTGAAGCTTTCTTT
>-|TRBJ2-7|many|TRBV5-4
CASRTRESVEQYF
TGTGCCAGCAGAACTCGGGAGTCGGTCGAGCAGTACTTC
>TRBD2|TRBJ2-1|-|TRBV7-2
CASSSNSLAVREQFF
TGTGCCAGCAGCTCTAACTCACTAGCGGTACGGGAGCAGTTCTTC